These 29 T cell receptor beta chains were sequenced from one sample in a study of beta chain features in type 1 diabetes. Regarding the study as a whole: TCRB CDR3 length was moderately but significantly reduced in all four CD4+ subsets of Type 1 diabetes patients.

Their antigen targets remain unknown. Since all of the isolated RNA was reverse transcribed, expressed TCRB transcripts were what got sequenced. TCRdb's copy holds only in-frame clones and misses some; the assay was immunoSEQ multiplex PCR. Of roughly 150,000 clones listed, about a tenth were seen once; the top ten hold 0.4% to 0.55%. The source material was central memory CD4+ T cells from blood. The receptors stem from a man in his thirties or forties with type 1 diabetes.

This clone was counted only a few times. For the CDR3, the DNA is TGTGCCAGCAGCTCAGGACAGGGGGTAGGCTACACCTTC. This gives the protein CASSSGQGVGYTF. The chain has TRBV7-2 and TRBJ1-2, with 10 bases lining up with TRBD1. The CDR3 runs 13 residues. Germline CDR1 reads SGHTA; CDR2 reads FQGNSA. Losses at the gene ends were 4 bases for V and 8 bases for J; bases not matched to a gene: 4.

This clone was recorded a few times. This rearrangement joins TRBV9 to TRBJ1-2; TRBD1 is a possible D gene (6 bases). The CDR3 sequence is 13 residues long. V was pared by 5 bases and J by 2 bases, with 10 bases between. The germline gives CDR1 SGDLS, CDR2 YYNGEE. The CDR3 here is CASRSDSNYGYTF. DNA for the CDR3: TGTGCCAGCAGGTCGGACAGCAACTATGGCTACACCTTC.

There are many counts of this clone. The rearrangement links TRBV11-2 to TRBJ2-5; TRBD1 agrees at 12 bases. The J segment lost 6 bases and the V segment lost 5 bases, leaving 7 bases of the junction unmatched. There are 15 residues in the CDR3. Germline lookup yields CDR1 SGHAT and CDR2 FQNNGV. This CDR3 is CASSAGTGGLKTQYF. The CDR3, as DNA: TGTGCCAGCAGCGCCGGGACAGGGGGCCTAAAGACCCAGTACTTC.

The CDR3 DNA sequence: TGTGCCAGCAGTCCCGCAGATACCTACGAGCAGTACTTC. Amino acids: CASSPADTYEQYF. V usage is TRBV2 and J usage is TRBJ2-7; D is unclear. The CDR3 is made up of 13 amino acids. CDR1 and CDR2 (germline): SNHLY, FYNNEI. Trimming shortened V by 5 bases and J by 2 bases, and 10 bases separated the two germline ends. Full variable domain (rest looked up from reference TRBV2 and TRBJ2-7): EPEVTQTPSHQVTQMGQEVILRCVPISNHLYFYWYRQILGQKVEFLVSFYNNEISEKSEIFDDQFSVERPDGSNFTLKIRSTKLEDSAMYFCASSPADTYEQYFGPGTRLTVT.

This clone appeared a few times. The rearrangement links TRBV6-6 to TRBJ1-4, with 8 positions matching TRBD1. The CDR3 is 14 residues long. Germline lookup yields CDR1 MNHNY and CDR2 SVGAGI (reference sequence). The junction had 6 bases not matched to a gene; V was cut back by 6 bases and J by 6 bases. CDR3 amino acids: CASSLTGVDEKLFF. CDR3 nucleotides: TGTGCCAGCAGCCTGACAGGGGTGGATGAAAAACTGTTTTTT.

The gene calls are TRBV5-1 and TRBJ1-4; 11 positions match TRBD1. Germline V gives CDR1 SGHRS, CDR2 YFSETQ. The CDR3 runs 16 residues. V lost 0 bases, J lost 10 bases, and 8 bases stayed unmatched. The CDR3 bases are TGCGCCAGCAGCTTGGAAACCGGGACAGGGGGTGTAAAACTGTTTTTT. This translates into CASSLETGTGGVKLFF.

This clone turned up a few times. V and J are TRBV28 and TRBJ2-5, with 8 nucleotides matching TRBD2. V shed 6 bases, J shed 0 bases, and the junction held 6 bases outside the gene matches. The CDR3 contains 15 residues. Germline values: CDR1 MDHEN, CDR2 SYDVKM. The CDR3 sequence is CASRTGTRYQETQYF. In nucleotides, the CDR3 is TGTGCCAGCAGGACCGGGACTAGGTACCAAGAGACCCAGTACTTC.

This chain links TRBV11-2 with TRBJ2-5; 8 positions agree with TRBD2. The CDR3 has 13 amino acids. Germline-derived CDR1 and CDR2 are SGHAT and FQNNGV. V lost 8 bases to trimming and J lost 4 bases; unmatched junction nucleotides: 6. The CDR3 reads CASLPGGGETQYF. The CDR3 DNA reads TGTGCCAGCCTCCCCGGGGGGGGAGAGACCCAGTACTTC.

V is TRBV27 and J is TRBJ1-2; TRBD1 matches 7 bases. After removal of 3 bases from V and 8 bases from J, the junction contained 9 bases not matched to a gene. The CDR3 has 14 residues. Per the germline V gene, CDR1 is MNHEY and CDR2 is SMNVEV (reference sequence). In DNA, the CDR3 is TGTGCCAGCAGTTTTCAAGGGGGCCTAGGGGGCTACACCTTC. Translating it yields CASSFQGGLGGYTF.

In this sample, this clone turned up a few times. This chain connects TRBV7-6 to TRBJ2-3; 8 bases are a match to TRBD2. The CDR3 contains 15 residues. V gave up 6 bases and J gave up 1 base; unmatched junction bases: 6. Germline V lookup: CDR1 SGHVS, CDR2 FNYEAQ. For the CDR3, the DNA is TGTGCCAGCAGGTCGACTAGCGCGGGCACAGATACGCAGTATTTT. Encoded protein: CASRSTSAGTDTQYF.

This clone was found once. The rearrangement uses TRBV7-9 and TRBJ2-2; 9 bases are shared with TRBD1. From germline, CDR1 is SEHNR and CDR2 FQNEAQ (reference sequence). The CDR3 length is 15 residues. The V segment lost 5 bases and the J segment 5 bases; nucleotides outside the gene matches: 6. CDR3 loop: CASSQGTGRTGELFF. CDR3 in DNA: TGTGCCAGCAGCCAGGGGACAGGGAGGACCGGGGAGCTGTTTTTT.

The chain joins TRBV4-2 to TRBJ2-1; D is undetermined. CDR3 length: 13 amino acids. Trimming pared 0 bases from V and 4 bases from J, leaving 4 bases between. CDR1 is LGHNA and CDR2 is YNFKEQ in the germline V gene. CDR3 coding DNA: TGTGCCAGCAGCCAAGATATGTACAATGAGCAGTTCTTC. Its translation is CASSQDMYNEQFF.

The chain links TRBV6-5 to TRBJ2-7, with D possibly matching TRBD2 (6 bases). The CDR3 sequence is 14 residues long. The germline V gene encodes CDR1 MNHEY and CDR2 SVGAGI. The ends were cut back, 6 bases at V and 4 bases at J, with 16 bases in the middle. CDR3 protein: CASSLLTREYEQYF. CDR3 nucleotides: TGTGCCAGCAGCTTACTAACCCGGGAGTACGAGCAGTACTTC.

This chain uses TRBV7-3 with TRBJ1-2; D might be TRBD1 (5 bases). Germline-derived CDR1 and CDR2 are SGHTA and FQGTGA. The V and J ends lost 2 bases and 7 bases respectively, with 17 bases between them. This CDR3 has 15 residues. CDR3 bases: TGTGCCAGCAGCTTAGGTGGGGCAGGTTCAGGTGGCTACACCTTC. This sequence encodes CASSLGGAGSGGYTF.

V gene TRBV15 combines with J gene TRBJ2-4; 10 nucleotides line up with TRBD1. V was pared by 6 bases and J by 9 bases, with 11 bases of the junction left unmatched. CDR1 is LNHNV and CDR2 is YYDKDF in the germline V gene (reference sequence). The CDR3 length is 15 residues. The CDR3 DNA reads TGTGCCACCAGAGGGGACAGGGGCGGGGAAGTCATTCAGTACTTC. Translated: CATRGDRGGEVIQYF.

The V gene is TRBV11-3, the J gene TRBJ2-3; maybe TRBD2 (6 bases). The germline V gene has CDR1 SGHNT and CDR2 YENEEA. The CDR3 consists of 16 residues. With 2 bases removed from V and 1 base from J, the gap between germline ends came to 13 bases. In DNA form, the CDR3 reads TGTGCCAGCAGCTTACACTCTGGCGGGGGCACAGATACGCAGTATTTT. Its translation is CASSLHSGGGTDTQYF.

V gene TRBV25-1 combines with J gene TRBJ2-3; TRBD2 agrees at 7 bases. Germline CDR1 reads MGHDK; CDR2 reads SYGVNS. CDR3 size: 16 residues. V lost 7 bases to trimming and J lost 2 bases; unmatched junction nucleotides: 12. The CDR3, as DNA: TGTGCCAGCACGTCAGGCGGGAGAAGTTCCACAGATACGCAGTATTTT. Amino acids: CASTSGGRSSTDTQYF.

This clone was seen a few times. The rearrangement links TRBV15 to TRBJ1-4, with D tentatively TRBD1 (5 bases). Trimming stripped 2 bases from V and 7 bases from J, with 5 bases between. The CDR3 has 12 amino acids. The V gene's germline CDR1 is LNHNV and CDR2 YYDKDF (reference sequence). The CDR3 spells CATSRRGEKLFF. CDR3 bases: TGTGCCACCAGCAGAAGGGGTGAAAAACTGTTTTTT.

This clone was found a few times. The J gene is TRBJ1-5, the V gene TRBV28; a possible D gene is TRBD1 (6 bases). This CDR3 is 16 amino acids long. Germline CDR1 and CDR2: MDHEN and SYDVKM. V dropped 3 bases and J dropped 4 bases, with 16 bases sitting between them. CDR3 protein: CASSLSTGLQNQPQHF. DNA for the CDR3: TGTGCCAGCAGTTTGTCTACAGGGTTGCAGAATCAGCCCCAGCATTTT.

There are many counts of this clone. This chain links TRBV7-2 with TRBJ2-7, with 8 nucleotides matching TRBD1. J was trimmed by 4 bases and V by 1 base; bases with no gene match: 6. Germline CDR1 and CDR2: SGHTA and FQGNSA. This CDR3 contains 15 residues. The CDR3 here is CASSLGGQGIYEQYF. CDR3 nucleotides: TGTGCCAGCAGCTTAGGTGGACAGGGAATTTACGAGCAGTACTTC.

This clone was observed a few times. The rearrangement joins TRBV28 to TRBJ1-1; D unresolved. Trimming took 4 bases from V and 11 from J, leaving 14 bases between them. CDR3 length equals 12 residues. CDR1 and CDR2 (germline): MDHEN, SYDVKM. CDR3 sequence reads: CASSSGRREAFF. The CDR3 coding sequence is TGTGCCAGCAGTTCAGGCAGGCGTGAGGCTTTCTTT.

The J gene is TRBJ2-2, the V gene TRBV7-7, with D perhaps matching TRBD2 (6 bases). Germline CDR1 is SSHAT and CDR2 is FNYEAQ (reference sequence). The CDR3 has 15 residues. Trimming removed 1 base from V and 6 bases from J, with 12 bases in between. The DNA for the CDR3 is TGTGCCAGCAGCTTAGTCGGCGGGACTGCCGGGGAGCTGTTTTTT. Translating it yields CASSLVGGTAGELFF.

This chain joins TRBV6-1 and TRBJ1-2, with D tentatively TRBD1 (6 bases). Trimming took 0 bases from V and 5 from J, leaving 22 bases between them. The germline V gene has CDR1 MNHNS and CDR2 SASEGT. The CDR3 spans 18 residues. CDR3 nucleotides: TGTGCCAGCAGTGAAGCAAAAAAGGACAGCTGGCTGGCATATGGCTACACCTTC. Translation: CASSEAKKDSWLAYGYTF.

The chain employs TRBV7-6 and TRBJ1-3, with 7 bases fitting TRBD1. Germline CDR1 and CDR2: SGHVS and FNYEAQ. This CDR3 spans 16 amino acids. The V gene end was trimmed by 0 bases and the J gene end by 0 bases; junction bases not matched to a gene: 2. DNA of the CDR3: TGTGCCAGCAGCTTAGCGGGGACAGTCTCTGGAAACACCATATATTTT. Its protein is CASSLAGTVSGNTIYF.

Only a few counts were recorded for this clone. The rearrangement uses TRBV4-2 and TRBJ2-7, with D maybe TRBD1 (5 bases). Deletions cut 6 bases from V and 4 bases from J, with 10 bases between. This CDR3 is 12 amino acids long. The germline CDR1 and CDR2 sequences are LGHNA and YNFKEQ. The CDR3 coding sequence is TGTGCCAGCAGTTATACAGGATACGAGCAGTACTTC. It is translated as CASSYTGYEQYF.

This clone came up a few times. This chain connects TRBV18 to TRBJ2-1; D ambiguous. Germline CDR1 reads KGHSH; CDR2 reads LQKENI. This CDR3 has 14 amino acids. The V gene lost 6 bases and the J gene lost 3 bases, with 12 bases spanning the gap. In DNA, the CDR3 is TGTGCCAGCTCCCCGGTCGGTCACTACAATGAGCAGTTCTTC. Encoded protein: CASSPVGHYNEQFF.

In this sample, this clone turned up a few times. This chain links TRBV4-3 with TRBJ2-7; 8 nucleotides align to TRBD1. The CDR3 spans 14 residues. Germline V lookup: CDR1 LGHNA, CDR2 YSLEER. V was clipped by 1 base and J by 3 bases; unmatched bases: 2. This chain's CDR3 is CASSQGQGIYEQYF. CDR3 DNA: TGCGCCAGCAGCCAAGGACAGGGGATCTACGAGCAGTACTTC.

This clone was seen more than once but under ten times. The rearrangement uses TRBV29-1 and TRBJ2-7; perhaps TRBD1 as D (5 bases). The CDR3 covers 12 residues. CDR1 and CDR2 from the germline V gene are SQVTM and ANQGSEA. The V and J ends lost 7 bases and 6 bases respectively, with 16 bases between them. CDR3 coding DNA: TGCAGCGCTTCAGGACATTCGGGCGAGCAGTACTTC. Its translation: CSASGHSGEQYF.

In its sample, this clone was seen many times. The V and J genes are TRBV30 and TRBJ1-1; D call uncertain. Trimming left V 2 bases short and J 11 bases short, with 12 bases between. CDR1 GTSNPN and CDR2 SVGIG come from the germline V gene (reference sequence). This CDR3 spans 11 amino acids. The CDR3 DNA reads TGTGCCTGGAGTACCCTTGAGACTGCTTTCTTT. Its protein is CAWSTLETAFF.